This T cell receptor (beta chain) came from a study of blood T cells in healthy people across ages. Primed by a sample-barcoded 5' primer and a J-beta primer mix, a second PCR proceeded for roughly 6 to 12 cycles. The authors tagged each cDNA molecule using a template-switch adaptor with 12 random nucleotides. Using its own MiXCR run on the 5' RACE reads, TCRdb lists one record per CDR3 protein. This table has about 930,000 distinct CDR3 sequences, around 29% appearing once. This clonotype was seen only a few times. Germline values: CDR1 SGDLS, CDR2 YYNGEE. This CDR3 comprises 17 residues. V shed 3 bases, J shed 1 base, and the junction held 9 bases outside the gene matches. The sample was also reused in another study, on T cells of mothers and their children. From that report: A few healthy Caucasian mothers served as donors, and their six children did as well. All RNA that had been extracted was used for cDNA synthesis at around 1.4 ug per 15 ul. Overlap ran slightly, non-significantly higher for related than unrelated mother-child pairs.

The V gene is TRBV9, the J gene TRBJ2-5; TRBD2 aligns across 10 bases. Sequencing input: blood. The origin of this receptor is a middle-aged woman in good health. CDR3 nucleotides: TGTGCCAGCAGCGGGGGAGAGGTAGCGGGGGGCCAAGAGACCCAGTACTTC. It encodes CASSGGEVAGGQETQYF.